This T cell receptor beta chain was retrieved from a study of shared T cell receptors in the human thymus. The table came from immunoSEQ multiplex PCR; TCRdb's copy has only in-frame clones and leaves some out. The data show some 760,000 clones, 70% to 90% seen once. With respect to this clone: This sample includes further DNA sequences coding for the same CDR3.

These same records also appear under a second study, on human thymus T cells. That report adds: The donor group consisted of healthy Finnish infants who were having corrective surgery for congenital heart defects. Thymus tissue for the work was resected from patients undergoing corrective heart surgery.

The TCR was taken from a girl under two years old with a congenital heart defect. Sequencing was performed on thymocytes.

CDR3 loop: CASSVGAGNGYTF. DNA of the CDR3: TGTGCCAGCAGCGTAGGGGCAGGGAACGGCTACACCTTC. J is TRBJ1-2 and V is TRBV9, with D tentatively TRBD1 (5 bases). The CDR3 is 13 amino acids. V was trimmed by 0 bases and J by 8 bases, leaving 11 bases between them. Germline assignment: CDR1 SGDLS and CDR2 YYNGEE.